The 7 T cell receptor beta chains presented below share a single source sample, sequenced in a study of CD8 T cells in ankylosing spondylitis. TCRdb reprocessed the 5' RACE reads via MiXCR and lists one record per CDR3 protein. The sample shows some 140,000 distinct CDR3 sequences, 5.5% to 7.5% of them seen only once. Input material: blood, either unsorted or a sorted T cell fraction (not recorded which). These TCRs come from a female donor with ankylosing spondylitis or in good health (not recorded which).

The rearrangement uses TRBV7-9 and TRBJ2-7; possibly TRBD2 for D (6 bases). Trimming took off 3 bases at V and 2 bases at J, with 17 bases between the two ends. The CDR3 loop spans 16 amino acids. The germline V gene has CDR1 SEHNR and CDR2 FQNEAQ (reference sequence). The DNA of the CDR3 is TGTGCCAGCAGCTTTTACGTGCGGGGCCATCCCTACGAGCAGTACTTC. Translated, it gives CASSFYVRGHPYEQYF.

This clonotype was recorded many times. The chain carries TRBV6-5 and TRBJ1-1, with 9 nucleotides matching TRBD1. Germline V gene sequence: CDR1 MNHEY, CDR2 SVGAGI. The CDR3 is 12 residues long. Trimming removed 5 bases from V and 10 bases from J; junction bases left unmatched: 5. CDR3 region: CASSPGQGRAFF. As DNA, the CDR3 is TGTGCCAGCAGTCCGGGACAGGGTAGAGCTTTCTTT.

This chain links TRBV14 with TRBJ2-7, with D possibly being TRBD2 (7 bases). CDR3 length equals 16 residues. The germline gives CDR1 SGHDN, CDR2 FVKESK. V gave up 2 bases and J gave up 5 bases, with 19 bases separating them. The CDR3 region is CASSQWGGRLVDEQYF. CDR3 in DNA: TGTGCCAGCAGCCAATGGGGGGGCCGGTTAGTCGACGAGCAGTACTTC.

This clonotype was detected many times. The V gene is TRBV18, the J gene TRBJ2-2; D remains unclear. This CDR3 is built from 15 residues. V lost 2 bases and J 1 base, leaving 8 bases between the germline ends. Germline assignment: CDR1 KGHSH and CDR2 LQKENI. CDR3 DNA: TGTGCCAGCTCACCAAGGACGGGGAACACCGGGGAGCTGTTTTTT. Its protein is CASSPRTGNTGELFF.

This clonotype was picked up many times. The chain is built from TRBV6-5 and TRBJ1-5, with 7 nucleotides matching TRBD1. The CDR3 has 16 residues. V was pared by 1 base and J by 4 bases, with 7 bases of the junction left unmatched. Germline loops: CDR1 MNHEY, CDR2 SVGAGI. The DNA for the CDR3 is TGTGCCAGCAGTTACTTATTGACAGGGACAAATCAGCCCCAGCATTTT. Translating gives CASSYLLTGTNQPQHF.

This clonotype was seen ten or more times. CDR3 sequence (DNA): TGTGCCAGCCATCGAGGTTTTACAGTGACCGGGGAGCTGTTTTTT. It is translated as CASHRGFTVTGELFF. The V gene is TRBV12-3 or TRBV12-4, the J gene TRBJ2-2; D uncertain. This CDR3 region has 15 residues. Trimming removed 8 bases at V and 5 bases at J, with 18 bases between.

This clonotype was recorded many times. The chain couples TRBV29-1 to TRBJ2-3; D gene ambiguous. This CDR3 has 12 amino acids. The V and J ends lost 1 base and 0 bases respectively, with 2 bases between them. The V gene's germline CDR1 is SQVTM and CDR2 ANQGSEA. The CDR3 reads CSVEASTDTQYF. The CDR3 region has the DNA TGCAGCGTTGAAGCCAGCACAGATACGCAGTATTTT.